The next 2 T cell receptor beta chains were all read from a single sample in a study of blood T cell repertoires in COVID-19. Some clones are missing from TCRdb's copy, which holds only in-frame ones; the method was immunoSEQ multiplex PCR. The repertoire holds under 450,000 clones, with approximately 88% as singletons. Sequenced: peripheral blood. The source is a woman aged 45-65 years with COVID-19, enrolled during active disease.

J is TRBJ2-3 and V is TRBV7-2; TRBD2 aligns across 9 bases. This CDR3 comprises 17 residues. Unmatched junction bases numbered 9, after V lost 5 bases and J lost 0 bases. In germline, CDR1 is SGHTA, CDR2 FQGNSA. The CDR3 sequence is CASSPLGLAFSTDTQYF. The CDR3 DNA is TGTGCCAGCAGCCCCCTCGGACTAGCGTTTAGCACAGATACGCAGTATTTT.

CDR3 nucleotides: TGTGCCGTGGGGACAGGGGTAGGAAAACTGTTTTTT. This encodes CAVGTGVGKLFF. The chain employs TRBV6-5 and TRBJ1-4; 10 nucleotides match TRBD1. The CDR3 loop spans 12 amino acids. Germline trimming cut 11 bases from V and 10 bases from J; bases unmatched to any gene: 7. Germline V gene sequence: CDR1 MNHEY, CDR2 SVGAGI.